A selection of T cell receptor beta chains follows, all from one sample in a study of Ad26.COV2.S vaccination and SARS-CoV-2 variants. The table came from immunoSEQ multiplex PCR; TCRdb's copy has only in-frame clones and leaves some out. The sample has roughly 350,000 clones; about nine tenths are singletons. Material: peripheral blood, obtained in a trial of Ad26.COV2.S vaccine versus placebo. The receptors stem from a person aged 18-60 years who received the Ad26.COV2.S COVID-19 vaccine or a placebo. Each CDR3 is given with its conserved first and last residue. The D gene is left open where the match is weak. Clone size is given for some rows only: seen once, a few or many times, or a class if the clone is expanded.

>.|TRBD1|TRBV11-2|TRBJ1-1
CASSFTGVDTEAFF
TGTGCCAGCAGCTTTACAGGGGTAGACACTGAAGCTTTCTTT
>.|.|TRBV5-1|TRBJ2-7
CASSPDGYEQYF
TGCGCCAGCAGCCCCGACGGATACGAGCAGTACTTC
>few|.|TRBV4-2|TRBJ1-2
CASSQEGLNYGYTF
TGTGCCAGCAGCCAAGAGGGGTTAAACTATGGCTACACCTTC
>once|.|TRBV12-5|TRBJ1-5
CASGSRVGNQPQHF
TGTGCTAGTGGCTCAAGGGTGGGCAATCAGCCCCAGCATTTT
>.|TRBD1|TRBV6-5|TRBJ2-7
CASTRTGPYEQYF
TGTGCCAGCACCCGGACAGGGCCCTACGAGCAGTACTTC
>.|.|TRBV19|TRBJ1-1
CASSLVAGTEAFF
TGTGCCAGTAGTCTGGTCGCGGGCACTGAAGCTTTCTTT
>.|.|TRBV7-9|TRBJ1-1
CASSLPGHNAEAFF
TGTGCCAGCAGCTTACCGGGTCACAACGCTGAAGCTTTCTTT
>few|TRBD1|TRBV12-3/TRBV12-4|TRBJ1-1
CASSPDRVTEAFF
TGTGCCAGCAGTCCAGACAGGGTGACTGAAGCTTTCTTT
>.|TRBD1|TRBV19|TRBJ2-7
CASLDRVTYEQYF
TGTGCCAGTCTCGACAGGGTTACTTACGAGCAGTACTTC
>.|.|TRBV29-1|TRBJ1-1
CSVERGAEAFF
TGCAGCGTTGAGAGGGGAGCTGAAGCTTTCTTT
>.|.|TRBV13|TRBJ1-1
CASSSRQGGTEAFF
TGTGCCAGCAGCTCCCGGCAGGGCGGCACTGAAGCTTTCTTT
>.|.|TRBV7-2|TRBJ2-2
CASSLGLGVSGELFF
TGTGCCAGCAGCTTAGGCCTAGGGGTATCCGGGGAGCTGTTTTTT
>.|.|TRBV15|TRBJ2-7
CATSRDRYEQYF
TGTGCCACCAGCAGAGATAGGTACGAGCAGTACTTC
>.|.|TRBV6-5|TRBJ2-1
CASKWTDEQFF
TGTGCCAGCAAATGGACAGACGAGCAGTTCTTC
>.|TRBD1|TRBV5-1|TRBJ2-1
CASSSRGQGNYNEQFF
TGCGCCAGCAGCTCGAGAGGACAGGGTAACTACAATGAGCAGTTCTTC
>.|.|TRBV15|TRBJ1-3
CATSRAGSGNTIYF
TGTGCCACCAGCAGAGCCGGCTCTGGAAACACCATATATTTT
>.|.|TRBV30|TRBJ2-7
CAWSRDNFSYEWQYF
TGTGCCTGGTCTAGGGACAACTTTTCCTACGAGTGGCAGTACTTC
>.|.|TRBV5-5|TRBJ2-5
CASSFRVQETQYF
TGTGCCAGCAGCTTCAGAGTTCAAGAGACCCAGTACTTC
>.|.|TRBV19|TRBJ1-3
CASSTGRASGNTIYF
TGTGCCAGTAGTACTGGACGGGCCTCTGGAAACACCATATATTTT
>.|.|TRBV24-1|TRBJ2-1
CATSDPDRDKGNEQFF
TGTGCCACCAGTGATCCCGACAGAGACAAGGGCAATGAGCAGTTCTTC
>.|.|TRBV12-3/TRBV12-4|TRBJ1-2
CASCEGNYGYTF
TGTGCCAGCTGTGAAGGAAACTATGGCTACACCTTC
>.|.|TRBV7-9|TRBJ1-3
CASRPGRTSGNTIYF
TGTGCCAGCAGACCAGGACGGACATCGGGAAACACCATATATTTT
>once|.|TRBV10-2|TRBJ1-1
CASRTGSMNTEAFF
TGCGCCAGCAGGACGGGATCCATGAACACTGAAGCTTTCTTT
>.|.|TRBV10-3|TRBJ2-1
CAISSGDEQFF
TGTGCCATCAGCTCCGGCGATGAGCAGTTCTTC
>.|.|TRBV6-2/TRBV6-3|TRBJ1-1
CASSYGGRNTEAFF
TGTGCCAGCAGTTACGGGGGGAGGAACACTGAAGCTTTCTTT
>.|TRBD1|TRBV5-4|TRBJ1-2
CASSRPGQGQNGYTF
TGTGCCAGCAGCAGACCGGGACAGGGACAAAATGGCTACACCTTC
>.|.|TRBV11-3|TRBJ1-5
CASRRSGVRQPQHF
TGTGCCAGCAGAAGGTCAGGGGTTCGCCAGCCCCAGCATTTT
>.|TRBD1|TRBV18|TRBJ1-2
CASSPSGGLYGYTF
TGTGCCAGCTCACCATCAGGGGGGCTCTATGGCTACACCTTC
>.|.|TRBV7-6|TRBJ2-7
CASSTRQNYEQYF
TGTGCCAGCAGCACACGGCAGAACTACGAGCAGTACTTC
>.|TRBD1|TRBV11-2|TRBJ2-1
CASSRPRGRWIDEQFF
TGTGCCAGCAGCCGCCCCAGGGGGCGCTGGATCGATGAGCAGTTCTTC
>.|TRBD2|TRBV14|TRBJ2-2
CASSRGRGAGELFF
TGTGCCAGCAGCCGAGGGAGGGGAGCCGGGGAGCTGTTTTTT
>.|.|TRBV6-6|TRBJ2-1
CASNLDRPLYNEQFF
TGTGCCAGCAACTTGGACAGACCTCTATACAATGAGCAGTTCTTC
>.|TRBD2|TRBV5-6|TRBJ2-1
CASSLAAGGPRNEQFF
TGTGCCAGCAGCTTGGCTGCGGGGGGGCCCCGCAATGAGCAGTTCTTC
>.|.|TRBV29-1|TRBJ1-5
CSVVSGYGQPQHF
TGCAGCGTTGTTTCGGGGTATGGGCAGCCCCAGCATTTT
>.|.|TRBV28|TRBJ1-5
CASSLYPGQINQPQHF
TGTGCCAGCAGTTTATACCCCGGACAGATTAATCAGCCCCAGCATTTT
>.|.|TRBV6-5|TRBJ2-7
CASSYLRDPSYEQYF
TGTGCCAGCAGTTACCTCAGGGACCCCTCCTACGAGCAGTACTTC
>.|.|TRBV4-2|TRBJ2-7
CASSPPGDGEQYF
TGTGCCAGCAGCCCGCCAGGGGATGGCGAGCAGTACTTC
>.|.|TRBV7-2|TRBJ2-2
CASSPMGASNTGELFF
TGTGCCAGCAGCCCCATGGGGGCTTCGAACACCGGGGAGCTGTTTTTT
>.|TRBD2|TRBV6-2/TRBV6-3|TRBJ2-2
CASSYSGLAGNINTGELFF
TGTGCCAGCAGTTACTCGGGACTAGCGGGAAACATTAACACCGGGGAGCTGTTTTTT
>few|TRBD1|TRBV5-4|TRBJ2-4
CASSLIRGTNIQYF
TGTGCCAGCAGCTTGATCAGGGGGACAAACATTCAGTACTTC
>.|TRBD2|TRBV5-1|TRBJ2-3
CASSLPSGGAEDTQYF
TGCGCCAGCAGCTTACCCAGCGGGGGGGCCGAAGATACGCAGTATTTT
>once|.|TRBV5-6|TRBJ1-3
CASSQRGAGNTIYF
TGTGCCAGCAGCCAGCGGGGGGCTGGAAACACCATATATTTT
>.|TRBD1|TRBV18|TRBJ1-6
CASARDREGSPLHF
TGTGCCAGCGCCCGGGACAGGGAAGGGTCACCCCTCCACTTT
>.|TRBD1|TRBV27|TRBJ2-6
CASGGLRDRILSGANVLTF
TGTGCCAGCGGGGGGTTAAGGGACAGGATCTTATCTGGGGCCAACGTCCTGACTTTC
>.|.|TRBV9|TRBJ2-1
CASSLMEGAYNEQFF
TGTGCCAGCAGCCTTATGGAGGGGGCATACAATGAGCAGTTCTTC
>once|TRBD1|TRBV28|TRBJ1-1
CASSLPGQVYEAFF
TGTGCCAGCAGTTTGCCGGGACAGGTATATGAAGCTTTCTTT
>.|.|TRBV4-1|TRBJ1-4
CASSRVQEKLFF
TGCGCCAGCAGCCGGGTCCAGGAAAAACTGTTTTTT
>.|.|TRBV7-3|TRBJ2-1
CASSLSGVNNEQFF
TGTGCCAGCAGCTTAAGCGGGGTAAACAATGAGCAGTTCTTC
>.|.|TRBV5-3|TRBJ2-3
CARSLEGSSTDTQYF
TGTGCCAGAAGCTTGGAGGGGTCGAGCACAGATACGCAGTATTTT
>.|.|TRBV5-1|TRBJ1-5
CASSLPGTLNQPQHF
TGCGCCAGCAGCTTGCCCGGGACCCTGAATCAGCCCCAGCATTTT
>.|.|TRBV29-1|TRBJ1-1
CSVVVQGPGAFF
TGCAGCGTTGTTGTCCAGGGTCCAGGGGCTTTCTTT
>.|TRBD1|TRBV5-1|TRBJ1-1
CASSGDRYTEAFF
TGCGCCAGCAGCGGGGACAGGTACACTGAAGCTTTCTTT
>.|.|TRBV27|TRBJ2-7
CASGKSSGSYEQYF
TGTGCCAGCGGGAAGAGCAGTGGGTCCTACGAGCAGTACTTC
>few|TRBD2|TRBV4-2|TRBJ2-7
CASSRLAGDFREQYF
TGTGCCAGCAGCCGTCTGGCGGGGGACTTTCGGGAGCAGTACTTC
>.|.|TRBV6-2/TRBV6-3|TRBJ2-7
CASSYEISWTNTYEQYF
TGTGCCAGCAGTTACGAAATTTCGTGGACTAACACCTACGAGCAGTACTTC
>.|.|TRBV3-1/TRBV3-2|TRBJ1-1
CASSQGRVWTEAFF
TGTGCCAGCAGCCAAGGTAGGGTATGGACTGAAGCTTTCTTT
>.|TRBD1|TRBV9|TRBJ2-7
CASSAGTGFSYEQYF
TGTGCCAGCAGCGCCGGGACAGGGTTCTCCTACGAGCAGTACTTC
>.|TRBD1|TRBV6-5|TRBJ2-7
CASRGTVSYEQYF
TGTGCCAGCAGAGGGACAGTTTCCTACGAGCAGTACTTC
>few|TRBD1|TRBV18|TRBJ1-6
CASSPGQGNSPLHF
TGTGCCAGCTCACCAGGACAGGGGAATTCACCCCTCCACTTT